The clone carrying this T cell receptor (beta chain) came up many times. The sample belongs to a study of regulatory T cells in long-lasting Graves disease. The TCR beta library used iRepertoire HTBI primers with Arm-PCR amplification of CDR3. MiXCR, run by TCRdb on the multiplex PCR reads, gives a single entry per CDR3 protein. The sample lists approximately 230,000 distinct CDR3 sequences; approximately 16% were seen once. The CDR3 is made up of 21 amino acids. Trimming cost V 3 bases and J 4 bases, with 33 bases left between them. Per the germline V gene, CDR1 is GTSNPN and CDR2 is SVGIG (reference sequence). Described time point: newly diagnosed GD, antithyroid drugs for less than 3 months. Extracted RNA from PBMCs served as the source of the TCR library.

The source is a female donor with Graves disease. Here the sequenced sample was peripheral blood mononuclear cells (PBMCs), taken at new diagnosis, from a patient treated with antithyroid drugs. V usage is TRBV30 and J usage is TRBJ2-2; the D gene is possibly TRBD1 (6 bases). For the CDR3, the DNA is TGTGCCTGGAGAAAGGGACATTTCCTCAGGCCCACCCTTATCTTCACCGGGGAGCTGTTTTTT. Its translation: CAWRKGHFLRPTLIFTGELFF.